The clone carrying this TCR beta chain was observed a few times. Antigen: not known. CDR1 and CDR2 from the germline V gene are SGHTA and FQGNSA. This CDR3 has 16 residues. V shed 4 bases and J 7 bases; nucleotides not matched to a gene: 10. This sample was included in a study of post-analysis software for immune sequencing data. For the study at large: In terms of disease course, relapsing-remitting, secondary progressive and progressive-relapsing multiple sclerosis were included.

Unique molecular identifiers had been added to the TCR beta cDNA libraries. Out of about 0.95 to 10 million T cells, 470,000 or so cDNA molecules were generated. In TCRdb, the PCR reads were re-called with MiXCR into one record per CDR3 protein. The sample lists roughly 800,000 distinct CDR3 sequences, roughly 50% occurring once. Study observations and caveats: F measure grouped same-batch samples tightly together. In patients, TRBV5-6, TRBV5-1 and TRBV20-1 belonged to four or five TRBV segments found more frequently than in controls. Normalized Chao1 diversity was significantly reduced in patients versus controls.

What was sequenced was blood. The TCR comes from a girl aged 10-17 years with multiple sclerosis. The chain couples TRBV7-2 to TRBJ2-3, with 11 bases aligning to TRBD2. The DNA of the CDR3 is TGTGCCAGCAGCTCTCTGACTAGCGGGGCCTCTAATACGCAGTATTTT. Translated: CASSSLTSGASNTQYF.